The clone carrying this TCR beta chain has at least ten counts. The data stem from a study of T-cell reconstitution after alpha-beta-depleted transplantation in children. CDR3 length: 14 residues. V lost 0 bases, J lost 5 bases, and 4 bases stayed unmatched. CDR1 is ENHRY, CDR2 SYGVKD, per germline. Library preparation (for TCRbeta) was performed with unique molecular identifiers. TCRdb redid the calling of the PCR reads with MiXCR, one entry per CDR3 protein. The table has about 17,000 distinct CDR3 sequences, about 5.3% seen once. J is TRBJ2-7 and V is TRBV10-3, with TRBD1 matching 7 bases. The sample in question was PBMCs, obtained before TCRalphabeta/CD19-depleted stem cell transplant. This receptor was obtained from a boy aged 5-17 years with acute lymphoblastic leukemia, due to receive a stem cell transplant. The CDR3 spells CAISESSGGNEQYF. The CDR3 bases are TGTGCCATCAGTGAGTCGTCAGGGGGTAACGAGCAGTACTTC.